This T cell receptor (beta chain) appears in the sequencing data of a study of PD-1 blockade in classical Hodgkin lymphoma. Overall study: Intravenous delivery of nivolumab at 3 mg/kg to patients occurred every 2 weeks. Overall study findings and caveats: Baseline diversity resembling that of newly diagnosed patients was seen in complete responders.

Details on this clone: Its antigen is unknown.

TCRdb keeps only in-frame clones here, not all; method: immunoSEQ multiplex PCR. The sample holds some 150,000 clones, just under 80% seen once. Relapse was seen in all patients after autologous stem cell transplantation, and brentuximab vedotin exposure was variable. The CDR3 spans 14 residues. V was shortened by 1 base and J by 10 bases, with 12 bases between the two germline ends. CDR1 is SGHDT and CDR2 is YYEEEE in the germline V gene. The sequenced sample was peripheral blood mononuclear cells (PBMCs), obtained before the second cycle of nivolumab. The sequence came from a human donor with classical Hodgkin lymphoma. This chain uses TRBV5-6 with TRBJ1-6; D may be TRBD1 (6 bases). The CDR3 here is CASSLRGARSPLHF. Here the CDR3 DNA reads TGTGCCAGCAGCTTGCGGGGGGCTAGGTCACCCCTCCACTTT. Filled out from reference TRBV5-6 and TRBJ1-6, the complete variable domain reads DAGVTQSPTHLIKTRGQQVTLRCSPKSGHDTVSWYQQALGQGPQFIFQYYEEEERQRGNFPDRFSGHQFPNYSSELNVNALLLGDSALYLCASSLRGARSPLHFGNGTRLTVT.